The 14 T cell receptor beta chains given below trace back to one sample, sequenced in a study of blood T cells in healthy people across ages. A J-beta primer mix and a sample-barcoded 5' primer were used in a second PCR of about 7 to 12 cycles. TCRdb reprocessed the 5' RACE reads via MiXCR and lists one record per CDR3 protein. The sample shows 1.5 million or so distinct CDR3 sequences, roughly 45% of them seen only once. The material sequenced was blood. The receptor set was obtained from a woman under 30 in good health.

This clonotype was counted a few times. This chain connects TRBV6-1 to TRBJ2-7; 8 bases fit TRBD1. This CDR3 comprises 13 residues. V was pared by 7 bases and J by 5 bases, with 7 bases of the junction left unmatched. In germline, CDR1 is MNHNS, CDR2 SASEGT. CDR3 sequence reads: CASTRQGSHEQYF. CDR3 nucleotide sequence: TGTGCCAGCACAAGACAGGGGTCCCACGAGCAGTACTTC.

The chain links TRBV7-8 to TRBJ2-5; TRBD1 matches at 11 bases. The J call could be wrong; TRBJ2-7 is a better fit for the DNA end. The germline CDR1 and CDR2 sequences are SGHVS and FQNEAQ. This CDR3 is built from 17 residues. The CDR3 loop reads CASSLAGRTGGGYEQYF. In DNA form, the CDR3 reads TGTGCCAGCAGCTTAGCGGGCCGGACAGGGGGCGGCTACGAGCAGTACTTC.

V usage is TRBV10-3 and J usage is TRBJ1-6; 7 bases line up with TRBD1. Germline assignment: CDR1 ENHRY and CDR2 SYGVKD. The V segment lost 3 bases and the J segment 0 bases; nucleotides outside the gene matches: 5. The CDR3 consists of 17 residues. CDR3 nucleotide sequence: TGTGCCATCAGTGATTCGACAGGGAGCTCCTATAATTCACCCCTCCACTTT. This sequence encodes CAISDSTGSSYNSPLHF.

The V call is TRBV6-5, the J call TRBJ2-3; no firm D call. CDR1 MNHEY and CDR2 SVGAGI come from the germline V gene. The ends were cut back, 2 bases at V and 1 base at J, with 7 bases in the middle. CDR3 size: 14 residues. In DNA, the CDR3 is TGTGCCAGCAGTTACCAGTTGGGCACAGATACGCAGTATTTT. Protein product: CASSYQLGTDTQYF.

V and J are TRBV4-2 and TRBJ2-3; D is unresolved. V lost 0 bases, J lost 5 bases, and 9 bases lay in between. This CDR3 has 14 residues. From germline, CDR1 is LGHNA and CDR2 YNFKEQ. CDR3 loop: CASSQDLRIDTQYF. Written as DNA, the CDR3 is TGTGCCAGCAGCCAAGATCTACGGATAGATACGCAGTATTTT.

At least ten counts were recorded for this clonotype. This chain links TRBV7-6 with TRBJ1-1; D is uncertain. V was clipped by 1 base and J by 5 bases, with 8 bases between them. The CDR3 is 13 residues long. Germline V gene data show CDR1 as SGHVS and CDR2 as FNYEAQ. The CDR3 DNA reads TGTGCCAGCAGCTTAGAGGAGAGGACTGAAGCTTTCTTT. Protein sequence: CASSLEERTEAFF.

The rearrangement joins TRBV3-1 to TRBJ2-5, with D possibly being TRBD1 (6 bases). Germline V lookup: CDR1 LGHDT, CDR2 YNNKEL (reference sequence). This CDR3 is 16 amino acids long. The ends were cut back, 0 bases at V and 5 bases at J, with 16 bases in the middle. CDR3 amino acids: CASSQDRIRGGETQYF. In DNA form, the CDR3 reads TGTGCCAGCAGCCAAGATAGAATCAGGGGTGGGGAGACCCAGTACTTC.

This clonotype was recorded a few times. V is TRBV7-2 and J is TRBJ1-5; D gene uncertain. Trimming removed 5 bases from V and 3 bases from J, with 8 bases in between. The CDR3 is 13 residues long. CDR1 is SGHTA and CDR2 is FQGNSA in the germline V gene. CDR3 residues: CASSPQINQPQHF. CDR3 nucleotides: TGTGCCAGCAGCCCACAGATCAATCAGCCCCAGCATTTT.

There are a few counts of this clonotype. The chain couples TRBV5-1 to TRBJ2-1, with 11 nucleotides matching TRBD2. V shed 0 bases and J 4 bases; nucleotides not matched to a gene: 3. CDR3 length: 16 amino acids. Germline V CDR1 and CDR2: SGHRS, YFSETQ. DNA for the CDR3: TGCGCCAGCAGCTTGGAGACTAGCGGGATTTACAATGAGCAGTTCTTC. Amino acid sequence: CASSLETSGIYNEQFF.

This clonotype was recorded many times. The chain has TRBV7-2 and TRBJ2-7; D is perhaps TRBD2 (7 bases). Germline V lookup: CDR1 SGHTA, CDR2 FQGNSA. V gave up 4 bases and J gave up 0 bases, with 10 bases separating them. This CDR3 is 14 amino acids long. The CDR3 sequence: CASSWGGLSYEQYF. In DNA form, the CDR3 reads TGTGCCAGCAGCTGGGGGGGGCTCTCCTACGAGCAGTACTTC.

Notes on this clonotype: Being one base from a much bigger clone, this may be a read error. V is TRBV10-3 and J is TRBJ2-3; D is unclear. Germline V CDR1 and CDR2: ENHRY, SYGVKD. The CDR3 length is 13 residues. CDR3 DNA: TGTACCATCAGTGATGTTGGGATGGATACGCAGTATTTT. Protein: CTISDVGMDTQYF.

This clonotype has a handful of counts. J is TRBJ1-5 and V is TRBV29-1, with 7 bases lining up with TRBD1. The CDR3 runs 13 residues. V lost 6 bases, J lost 2 bases, and 4 bases stayed unmatched. The germline CDR1 and CDR2 sequences are SQVTM and ANQGSEA. CDR3 protein: CSVNRGGNQPQHF. The CDR3 bases are TGCAGCGTCAACAGGGGTGGCAATCAGCCCCAGCATTTT.

This clonotype has only a few counts. The rearrangement joins TRBV6-2 or TRBV6-3 to TRBJ1-2, with D perhaps matching TRBD1 (5 bases). CDR3 size: 13 residues. Germline V gene lookup returns CDR1 MNHEY and CDR2 SVGEGT. V dropped 7 bases and J dropped 2 bases, with 11 bases sitting between them. Here the CDR3 reads CASIGGANYGYTF. In DNA form, the CDR3 reads TGTGCCAGCATCGGGGGAGCAAACTATGGCTACACCTTC.

Remarks on this clonotype: Since the CDR3 does not end with the conserved phenylalanine or tryptophan, this likely comes from a read error. V and J are TRBV5-1 and TRBJ1-1; D may be TRBD1 (6 bases). V shed 4 bases and J shed 7 bases, with 17 bases lying between them. This CDR3 comprises 14 residues. Germline V lookup: CDR1 SGHRS, CDR2 YFSETQ. Here the CDR3 reads CASSQPGQPGEAFI. The CDR3 bases are TGCGCCAGCAGCCAACCGGGACAACCCGGTGAAGCTTTCATT.